These 2 T cell receptor beta chains were sequenced from one sample in a study of OX40 agonist ivuxolimab in advanced cancers. The library was prepared using the immunoSEQ multiplex PCR assay. What TCRdb holds here is the immuneACCESS table cut down to in-frame rearrangements. Part of the clones is not present; checked against another copy, under half of the missing clones reflect an unresolved V gene, and the others are unexplained. Present in this sample are approximately 22,000 clones, 70% to 90% of which were seen just once. Together, the top ten hold about 35% of the sample. The sample was CD4+ or CD8+ T cells sorted from blood, taken in a trial of the OX40 agonist ivuxolimab. These receptors were collected from an adult with an advanced solid tumor such as melanoma, head and neck, liver or kidney cancer.

The V call is TRBV15, the J call TRBJ2-2; TRBD1 might be the D (5 bases). This CDR3 has 12 residues. Between the trimmed V and J ends, which lost 6 bases and 6 bases, there was a span of 8 bases. Germline V gives CDR1 LNHNV, CDR2 YYDKDF (reference sequence). DNA for the CDR3: TGTGCCACCAGTCAGGGCTCCGGGGAGCTGTTTTTT. Its translation is CATSQGSGELFF.

The chain couples TRBV7-9 to TRBJ1-1; no definite D call. CDR1 is SEHNR, CDR2 FQNEAQ, per germline (reference sequence). Trimming took off 3 bases at V and 0 bases at J, with 5 bases between the two ends. This CDR3 is built from 13 residues. CDR3 DNA sequence: TGTGCCAGCAGCTTTCCCATGAACACTGAAGCTTTCTTT. As protein: CASSFPMNTEAFF.